The clone carrying this TCR beta chain was counted only a few times. As yet, its antigen is unknown. As the CDR3 is not closed by the conserved phenylalanine or tryptophan, this likely results from a read error. The DNA is omitted, as the CDR3 cannot be located on it reliably, and the CDR3 follows TCRdb's listing. These data are taken from a study of T cells in Graves' hyperthyroidism and ophthalmopathy. General observations from the study: Ophthalmopathy cases were set apart from stable hyperthyroidism by a 13 V-J model.

Authors of the study amplified TCR beta CDR3 regions from RNA transcripts. With the HTBI primer set, the TCR CDR3 went through a first round of RT-PCR. Each CDR3 protein gets one entry after TCRdb re-called the multiplex PCR reads with MiXCR. The sample carries about 540,000 distinct CDR3 sequences, just over 45% recorded once. Germline V lookup: CDR1 MNHEY, CDR2 SVGAGI. The CDR3 contains 8 residues when both ends are counted. Researchers barred patients who had uncontrolled infection, other autoimmune disease, pregnancy or lactation. Sequenced input: peripheral blood or thyroid tissue (not recorded which). The TCR sequence derives from a woman under 30 with Graves' hyperthyroidism. The chain carries TRBV6-5 and TRBJ2-7; the table names TRBD1, a call not compared with the DNA. The CDR3 loop is CASSLGDR.